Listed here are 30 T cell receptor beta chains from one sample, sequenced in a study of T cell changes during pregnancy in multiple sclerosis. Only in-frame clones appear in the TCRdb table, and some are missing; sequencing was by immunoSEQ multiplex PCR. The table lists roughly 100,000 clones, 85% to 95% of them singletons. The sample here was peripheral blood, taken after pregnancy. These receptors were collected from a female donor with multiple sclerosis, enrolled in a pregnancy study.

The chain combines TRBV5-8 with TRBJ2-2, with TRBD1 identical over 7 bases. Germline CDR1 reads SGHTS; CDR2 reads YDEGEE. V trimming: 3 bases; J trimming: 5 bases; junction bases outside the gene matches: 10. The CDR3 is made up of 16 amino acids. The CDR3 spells CASSYDRTGRTGELFF. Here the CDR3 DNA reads TGTGCCAGCAGCTACGATAGGACAGGAAGAACCGGGGAGCTGTTTTTT.

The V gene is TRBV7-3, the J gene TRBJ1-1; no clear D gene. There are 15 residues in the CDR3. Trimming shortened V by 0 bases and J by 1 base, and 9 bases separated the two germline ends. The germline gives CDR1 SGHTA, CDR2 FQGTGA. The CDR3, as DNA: TGTGCCAGCAGCTTAACCCACAGCTCGAACACTGAAGCTTTCTTT. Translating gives CASSLTHSSNTEAFF.

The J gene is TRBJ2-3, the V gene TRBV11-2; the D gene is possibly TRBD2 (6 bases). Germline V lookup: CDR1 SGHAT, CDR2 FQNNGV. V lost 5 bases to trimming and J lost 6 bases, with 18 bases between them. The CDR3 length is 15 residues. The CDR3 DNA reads TGTGCCAGCAGCCAGGAGTGGCGGGATGGGGATACGCAGTATTTT. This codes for CASSQEWRDGDTQYF.

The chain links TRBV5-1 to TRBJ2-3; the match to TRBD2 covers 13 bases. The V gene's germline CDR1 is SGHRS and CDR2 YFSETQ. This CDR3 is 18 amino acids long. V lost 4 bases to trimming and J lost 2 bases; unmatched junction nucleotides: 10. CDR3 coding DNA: TGCGCCAGCAGCCCCCCCGGGACTAGCGGGACCGACACAGATACGCAGTATTTT. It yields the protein CASSPPGTSGTDTDTQYF. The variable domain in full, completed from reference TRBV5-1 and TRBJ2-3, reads KAGVTQTPRYLIKTRGQQVTLSCSPISGHRSVSWYQQTPGQGLQFLFEYFSETQRNKGNFPGRFSGRQFSNSRSEMNVSTLELGDSALYLCASSPPGTSGTDTDTQYFGPGTRLTVL.

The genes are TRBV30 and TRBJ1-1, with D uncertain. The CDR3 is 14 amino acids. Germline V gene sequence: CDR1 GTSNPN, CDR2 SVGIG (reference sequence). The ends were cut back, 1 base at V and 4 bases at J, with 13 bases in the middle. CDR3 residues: CAWSAKPIRTEAFF. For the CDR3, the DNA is TGTGCCTGGAGTGCTAAACCCATTCGCACTGAAGCTTTCTTT.

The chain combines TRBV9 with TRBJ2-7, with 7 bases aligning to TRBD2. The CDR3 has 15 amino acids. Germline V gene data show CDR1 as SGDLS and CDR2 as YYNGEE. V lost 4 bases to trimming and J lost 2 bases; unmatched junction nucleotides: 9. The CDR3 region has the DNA TGTGCCAGCAGCCCTTCGGGGGGAGGGCCCTACGAGCAGTACTTC. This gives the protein CASSPSGGGPYEQYF.

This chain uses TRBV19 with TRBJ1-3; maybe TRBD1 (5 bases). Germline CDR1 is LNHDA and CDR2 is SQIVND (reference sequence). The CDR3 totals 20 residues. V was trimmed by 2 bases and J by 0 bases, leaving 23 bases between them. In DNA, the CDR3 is TGTGCCAGTAGTATATTTTCTTGGGACTCGGACACTACCTCTGGAAACACCATATATTTT. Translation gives CASSIFSWDSDTTSGNTIYF.

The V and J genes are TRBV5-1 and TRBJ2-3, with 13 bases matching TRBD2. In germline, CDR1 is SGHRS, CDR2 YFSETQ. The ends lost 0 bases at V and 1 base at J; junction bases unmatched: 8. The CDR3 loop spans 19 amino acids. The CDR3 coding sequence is TGCGCCAGCAGCTTGGCTCGGACTAGCGGGGGAGTGGGCACAGATACGCAGTATTTT. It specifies CASSLARTSGGVGTDTQYF.

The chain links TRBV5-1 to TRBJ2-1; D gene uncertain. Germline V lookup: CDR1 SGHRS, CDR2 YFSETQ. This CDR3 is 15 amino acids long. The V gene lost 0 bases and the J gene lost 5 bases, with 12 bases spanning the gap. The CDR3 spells CASSLEPRSHNEQFF. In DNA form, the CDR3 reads TGCGCCAGCAGCTTGGAGCCTAGGTCCCACAATGAGCAGTTCTTC.

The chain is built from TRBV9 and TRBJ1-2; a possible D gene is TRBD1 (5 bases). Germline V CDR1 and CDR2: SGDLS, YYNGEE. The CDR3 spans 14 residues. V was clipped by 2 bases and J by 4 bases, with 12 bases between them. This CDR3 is CASSVGGLGYGYTF. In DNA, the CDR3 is TGTGCCAGCAGCGTGGGGGGTTTGGGCTATGGCTACACCTTC.

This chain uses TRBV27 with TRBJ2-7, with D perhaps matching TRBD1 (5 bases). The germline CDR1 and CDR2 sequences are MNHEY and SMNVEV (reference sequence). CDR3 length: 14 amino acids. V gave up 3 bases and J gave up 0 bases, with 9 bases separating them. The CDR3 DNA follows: TGTGCCAGCAGTTTCAGGGCCCTCTCCTACGAGCAGTACTTC. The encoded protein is CASSFRALSYEQYF.

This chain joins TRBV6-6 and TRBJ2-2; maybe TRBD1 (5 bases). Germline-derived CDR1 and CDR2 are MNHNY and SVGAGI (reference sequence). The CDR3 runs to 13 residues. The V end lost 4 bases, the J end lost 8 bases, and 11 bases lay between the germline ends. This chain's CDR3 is CASSLPGSGELFF. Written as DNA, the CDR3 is TGTGCCAGCAGTTTACCAGGGTCGGGGGAGCTGTTTTTT.

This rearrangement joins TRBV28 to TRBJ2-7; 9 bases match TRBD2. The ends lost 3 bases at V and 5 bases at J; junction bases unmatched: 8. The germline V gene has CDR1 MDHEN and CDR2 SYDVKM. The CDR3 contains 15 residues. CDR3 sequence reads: CASSFPAGGPHEQYF. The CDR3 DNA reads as TGTGCCAGCAGTTTCCCCGCGGGAGGGCCCCACGAGCAGTACTTC.

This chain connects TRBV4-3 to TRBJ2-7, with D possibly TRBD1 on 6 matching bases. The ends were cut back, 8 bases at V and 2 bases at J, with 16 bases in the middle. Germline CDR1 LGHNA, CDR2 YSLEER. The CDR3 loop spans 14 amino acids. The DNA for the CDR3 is TGCGCCAGCGCACACTCCAGGGGAACCTACGAGCAGTACTTC. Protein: CASAHSRGTYEQYF.

The CDR3, as DNA: TGTGCCAGTAGTGTCAAGCTAGGGGGCGCAACTGAAGCTTTCTTT. Its protein is CASSVKLGGATEAFF. The chain recombines TRBV19 with TRBJ1-1; TRBD1 matches 7 bases. Unmatched junction bases numbered 11, after V lost 5 bases and J lost 5 bases. Germline loops: CDR1 LNHDA, CDR2 SQIVND (reference sequence). This CDR3 comprises 15 residues.

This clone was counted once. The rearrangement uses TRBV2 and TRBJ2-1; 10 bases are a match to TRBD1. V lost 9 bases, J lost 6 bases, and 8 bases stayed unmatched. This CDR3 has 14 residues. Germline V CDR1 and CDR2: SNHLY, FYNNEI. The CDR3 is CARTSGQGSNEQFF. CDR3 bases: TGTGCCAGAACCTCGGGACAGGGGAGCAATGAGCAGTTCTTC.

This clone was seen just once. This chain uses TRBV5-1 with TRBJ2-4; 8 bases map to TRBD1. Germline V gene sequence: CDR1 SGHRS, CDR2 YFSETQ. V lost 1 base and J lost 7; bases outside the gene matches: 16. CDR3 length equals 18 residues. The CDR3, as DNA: TGCGCCAGCAGCTTGCTTCAAAATCAGGGGGCAGTAGGGAACATTCAGTACTTC. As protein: CASSLLQNQGAVGNIQYF.

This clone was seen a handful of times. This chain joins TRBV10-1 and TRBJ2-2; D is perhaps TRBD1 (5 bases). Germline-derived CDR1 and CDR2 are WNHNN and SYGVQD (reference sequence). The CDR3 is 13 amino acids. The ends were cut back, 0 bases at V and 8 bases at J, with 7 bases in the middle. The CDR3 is CASSESSGGELFF. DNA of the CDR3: TGCGCCAGCAGTGAGTCCTCAGGGGGGGAGCTGTTTTTT.

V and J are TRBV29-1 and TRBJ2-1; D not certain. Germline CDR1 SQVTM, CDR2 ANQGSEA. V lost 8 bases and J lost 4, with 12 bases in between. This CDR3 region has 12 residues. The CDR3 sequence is CSIVSRYNEQFF. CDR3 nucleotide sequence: TGCAGCATTGTAAGCAGGTACAATGAGCAGTTCTTC.

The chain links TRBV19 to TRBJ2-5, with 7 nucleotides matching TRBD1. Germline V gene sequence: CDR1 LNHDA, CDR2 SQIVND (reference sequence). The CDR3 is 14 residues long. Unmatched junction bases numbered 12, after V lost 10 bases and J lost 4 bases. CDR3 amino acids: CATRREGAGETQYF. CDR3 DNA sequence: TGTGCCACTCGGCGTGAGGGGGCGGGAGAGACCCAGTACTTC.

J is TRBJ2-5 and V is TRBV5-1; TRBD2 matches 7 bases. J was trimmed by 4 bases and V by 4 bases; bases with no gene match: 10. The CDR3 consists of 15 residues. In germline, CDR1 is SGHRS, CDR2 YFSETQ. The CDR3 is CASSQSGLGRETQYF. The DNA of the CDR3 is TGCGCCAGCAGCCAAAGTGGACTAGGACGAGAGACCCAGTACTTC.

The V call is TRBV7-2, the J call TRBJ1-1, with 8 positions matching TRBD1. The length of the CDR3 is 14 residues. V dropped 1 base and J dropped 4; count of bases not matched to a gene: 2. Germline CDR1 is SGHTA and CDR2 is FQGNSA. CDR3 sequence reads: CASSLDGTGTEAFF. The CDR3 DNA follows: TGTGCCAGCAGCTTAGACGGGACAGGCACTGAAGCTTTCTTT.

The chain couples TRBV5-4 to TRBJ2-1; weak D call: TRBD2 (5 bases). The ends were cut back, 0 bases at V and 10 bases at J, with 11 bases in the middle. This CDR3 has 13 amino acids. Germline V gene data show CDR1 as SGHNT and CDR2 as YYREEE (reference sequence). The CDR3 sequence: CASSLAKGGEQFF. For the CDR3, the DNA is TGTGCCAGCAGCTTGGCCAAGGGCGGGGAGCAGTTCTTC.

As DNA, the CDR3 is TGCGCCAGCAGCTTACAGGGCAATGAGCAGTTCTTC. Translation gives CASSLQGNEQFF. The chain carries TRBV5-1 and TRBJ2-1, with D possibly being TRBD1 (6 bases). The CDR3 contains 12 residues. With 2 bases removed from V and 6 bases from J, the gap between germline ends came to 6 bases. Germline CDR1 SGHRS, CDR2 YFSETQ.

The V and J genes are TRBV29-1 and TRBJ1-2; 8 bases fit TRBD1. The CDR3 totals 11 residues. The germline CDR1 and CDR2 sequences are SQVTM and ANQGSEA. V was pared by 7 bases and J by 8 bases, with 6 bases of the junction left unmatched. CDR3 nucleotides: TGCAGCGCTGGACAGGGTGGGGGCTACACCTTC. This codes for CSAGQGGGYTF.

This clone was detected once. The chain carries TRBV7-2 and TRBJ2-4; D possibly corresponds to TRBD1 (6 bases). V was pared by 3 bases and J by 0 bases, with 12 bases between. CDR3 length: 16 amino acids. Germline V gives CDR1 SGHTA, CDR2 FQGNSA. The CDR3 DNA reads TGTGCCAGCAGCTTCACCGGGACACCAGCCAAAAACATTCAGTACTTC. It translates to CASSFTGTPAKNIQYF. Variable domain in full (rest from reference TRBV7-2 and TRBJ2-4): GAGVSQSPSNKVTEKGKDVELRCDPISGHTALYWYRQSLGQGLEFLIYFQGNSAPDKSGLPSDRFSAERTGGSVSTLTIQRTQQEDSAVYLCASSFTGTPAKNIQYFGAGTRLSVL.

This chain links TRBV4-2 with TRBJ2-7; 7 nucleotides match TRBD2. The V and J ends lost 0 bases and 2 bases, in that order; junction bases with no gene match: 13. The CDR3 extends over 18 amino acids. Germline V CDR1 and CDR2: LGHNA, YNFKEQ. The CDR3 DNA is TGTGCCAGCAGCCAAGAGCCGTTGGGAAGCGGGGTGCCCTACGAGCAGTACTTC. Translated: CASSQEPLGSGVPYEQYF.

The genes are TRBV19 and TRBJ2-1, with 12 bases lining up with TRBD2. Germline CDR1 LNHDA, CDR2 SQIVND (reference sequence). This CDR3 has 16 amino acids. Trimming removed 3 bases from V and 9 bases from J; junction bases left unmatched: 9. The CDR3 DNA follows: TGTGCCAGTAGTATTGGGGCTAGCGGGAGGGGGGGTGAGCAGTTCTTC. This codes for CASSIGASGRGGEQFF.

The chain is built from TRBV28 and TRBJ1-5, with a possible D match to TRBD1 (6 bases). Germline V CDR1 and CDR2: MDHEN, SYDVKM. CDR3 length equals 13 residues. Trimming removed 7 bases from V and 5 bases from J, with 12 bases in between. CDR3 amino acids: CASTGGAHQPQHF. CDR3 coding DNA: TGTGCCAGCACTGGGGGGGCACATCAGCCCCAGCATTTT.

The CDR3 reads CASSPSGSGSYEQYF. CDR3 nucleotide sequence: TGTGCCAGCAGCCCTAGCGGGAGTGGCTCCTACGAGCAGTACTTC. V and J are TRBV28 and TRBJ2-7; 10 nucleotides match TRBD2. The germline gives CDR1 MDHEN, CDR2 SYDVKM. V lost 6 bases, J lost 0 bases, and 5 bases stayed unmatched. This CDR3 comprises 15 residues.